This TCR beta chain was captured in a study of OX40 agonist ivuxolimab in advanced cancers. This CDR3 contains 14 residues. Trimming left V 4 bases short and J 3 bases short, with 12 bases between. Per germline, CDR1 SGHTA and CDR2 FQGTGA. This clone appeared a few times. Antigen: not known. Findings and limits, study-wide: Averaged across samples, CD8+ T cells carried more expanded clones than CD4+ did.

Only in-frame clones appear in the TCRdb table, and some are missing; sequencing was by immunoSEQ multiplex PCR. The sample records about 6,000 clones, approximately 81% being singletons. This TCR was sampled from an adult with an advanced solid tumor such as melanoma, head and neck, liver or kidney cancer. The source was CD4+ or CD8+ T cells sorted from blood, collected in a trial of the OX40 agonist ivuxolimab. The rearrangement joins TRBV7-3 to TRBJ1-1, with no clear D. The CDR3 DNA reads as TGTGCCAGCAGCTCCCAGAACGAGTACACTGAAGCTTTCTTT. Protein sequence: CASSSQNEYTEAFF.